This T cell receptor (beta chain) appears in the sequencing data of a study of T cell repertoires in cytomegalovirus infection. Background on the study: Public TCR beta signature analysis indicated the presence of both CMV infection and matching HLA type.

The sample holds many counts of this clonotype. TCRdb recomputed calls from the reads with MiXCR, one row per CDR3 protein. Here the sample spans roughly 630,000 distinct CDR3 sequences, 20% to 25% being singletons. Sequenced material: CD8+ T cells from PBMCs. The TCR originated in a human donor in good health (CMV status not recorded). Some clones in this sample may be carry-over from other donors' samples.

CDR3 in DNA: TGTGCCAGCAGCCCGACCGGGACACGGCTCTACAATGAGCAGTTCTTC. As protein: CASSPTGTRLYNEQFF. The rearrangement uses TRBV28 and TRBJ2-1; TRBD1 might be the D (6 bases). The ends were cut back, 6 bases at V and 3 bases at J, with 18 bases in the middle. The CDR3 runs 16 residues. Per germline, CDR1 MDHEN and CDR2 SYDVKM.